The sample holds a few counts of the clone carrying this TCR beta chain. The antigen remains unidentified. The sample belongs to a study of T-cell memory formation after mild COVID-19. Study results and caveats: Second-wave clones that peaked on day 37 lacked confirmed SARS-CoV-2 specificity. CD4+ contracting clones were mainly CM and EM; CD8+ ones, EMRA.

Each CDR3 protein is one row after TCRdb ran MiXCR on the 5' RACE reads. The sample holds 250,000 to 300,000 distinct CDR3 sequences, approximately 15% seen once. The receptor's source is a man aged 18 to 30 who had mild COVID-19 (a few samples of this study predate the infection). Cell type and time point are not known. Source material: PBMCs or a T cell subset sorted from them (not recorded which).

Here the CDR3 DNA reads TGTGCCAGCAGCCGGGAGGCAGGGAGAGGCTACACCTTC. Residues: CASSREAGRGYTF. This chain joins TRBV7-2 and TRBJ1-2; maybe TRBD1 (5 bases). CDR1 is SGHTA, CDR2 FQGNSA, per germline. The V gene lost 5 bases and the J gene lost 8 bases, with 15 bases spanning the gap. This CDR3 contains 13 residues.